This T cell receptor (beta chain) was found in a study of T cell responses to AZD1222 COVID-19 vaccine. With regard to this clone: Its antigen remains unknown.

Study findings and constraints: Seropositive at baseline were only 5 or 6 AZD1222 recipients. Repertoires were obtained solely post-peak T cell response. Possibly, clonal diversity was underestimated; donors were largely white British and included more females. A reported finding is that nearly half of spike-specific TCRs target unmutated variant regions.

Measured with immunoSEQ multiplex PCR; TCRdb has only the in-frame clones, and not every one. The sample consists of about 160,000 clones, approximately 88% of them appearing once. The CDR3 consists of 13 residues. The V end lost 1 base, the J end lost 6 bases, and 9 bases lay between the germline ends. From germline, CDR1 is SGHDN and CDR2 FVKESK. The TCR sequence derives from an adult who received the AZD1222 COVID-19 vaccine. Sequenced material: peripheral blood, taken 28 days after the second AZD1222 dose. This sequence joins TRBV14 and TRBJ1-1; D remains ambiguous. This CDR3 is CASSQGEGAEAFF. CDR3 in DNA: TGTGCCAGCAGCCAAGGGGAAGGCGCTGAAGCTTTCTTT.